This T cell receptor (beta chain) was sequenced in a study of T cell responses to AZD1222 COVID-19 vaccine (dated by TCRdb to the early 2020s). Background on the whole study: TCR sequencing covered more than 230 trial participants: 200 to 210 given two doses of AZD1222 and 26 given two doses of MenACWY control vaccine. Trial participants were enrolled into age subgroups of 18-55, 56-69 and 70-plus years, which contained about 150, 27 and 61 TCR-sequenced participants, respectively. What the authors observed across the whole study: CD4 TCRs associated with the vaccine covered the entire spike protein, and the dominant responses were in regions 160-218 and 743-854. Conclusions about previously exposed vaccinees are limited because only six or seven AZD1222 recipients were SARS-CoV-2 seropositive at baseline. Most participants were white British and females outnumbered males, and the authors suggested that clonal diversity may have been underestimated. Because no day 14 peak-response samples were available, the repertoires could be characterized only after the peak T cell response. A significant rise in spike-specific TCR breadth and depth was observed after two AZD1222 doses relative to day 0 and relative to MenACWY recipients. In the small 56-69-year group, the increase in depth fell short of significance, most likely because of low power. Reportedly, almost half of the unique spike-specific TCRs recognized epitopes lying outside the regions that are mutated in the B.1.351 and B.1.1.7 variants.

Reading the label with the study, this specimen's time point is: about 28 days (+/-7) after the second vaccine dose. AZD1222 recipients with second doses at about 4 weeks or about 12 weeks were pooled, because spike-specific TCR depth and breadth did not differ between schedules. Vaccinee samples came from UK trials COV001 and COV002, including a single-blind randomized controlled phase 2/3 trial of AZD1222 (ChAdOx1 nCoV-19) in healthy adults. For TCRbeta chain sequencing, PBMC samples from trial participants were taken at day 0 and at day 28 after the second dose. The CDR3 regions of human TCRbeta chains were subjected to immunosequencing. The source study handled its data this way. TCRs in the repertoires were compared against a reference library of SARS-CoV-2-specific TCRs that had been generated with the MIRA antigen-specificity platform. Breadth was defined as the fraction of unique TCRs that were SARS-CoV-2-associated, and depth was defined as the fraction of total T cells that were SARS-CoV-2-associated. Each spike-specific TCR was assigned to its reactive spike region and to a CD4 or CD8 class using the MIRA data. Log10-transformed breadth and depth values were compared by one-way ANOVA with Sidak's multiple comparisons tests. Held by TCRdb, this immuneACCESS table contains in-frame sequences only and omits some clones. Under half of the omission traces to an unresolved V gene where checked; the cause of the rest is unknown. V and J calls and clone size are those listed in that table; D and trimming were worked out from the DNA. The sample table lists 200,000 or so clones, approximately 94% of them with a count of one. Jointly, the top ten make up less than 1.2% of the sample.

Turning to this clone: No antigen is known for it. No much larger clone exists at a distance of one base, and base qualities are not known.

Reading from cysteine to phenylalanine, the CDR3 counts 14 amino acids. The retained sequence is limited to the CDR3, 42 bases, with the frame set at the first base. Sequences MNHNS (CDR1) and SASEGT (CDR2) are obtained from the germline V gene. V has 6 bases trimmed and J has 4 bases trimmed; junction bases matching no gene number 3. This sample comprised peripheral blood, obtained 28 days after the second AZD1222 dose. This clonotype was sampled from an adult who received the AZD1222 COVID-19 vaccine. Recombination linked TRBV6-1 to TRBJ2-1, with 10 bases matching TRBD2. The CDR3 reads CASRLTSGYNEQFF. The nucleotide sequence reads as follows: TGTGCCAGCAGGCTGACTAGCGGGTACAATGAGCAGTTCTTC.